This T cell receptor beta chain is from a study of T cell clones after liver transplantation. Study summary: Graft-donor-reactive sequences were compared with third-party-reactive TCRbeta sequences from pre-transplant mixed lymphocyte reactions. Samples came pre-transplant, pre-randomization before withdrawal, and post-randomization after withdrawal ended.

On this clone: Antigen specificity is unknown.

General study points: Post-transplant time points were not standardized, so conclusions are preliminary.

The assay was immunoSEQ multiplex PCR, and TCRdb's table has in-frame clones only and misses some. Of roughly 57,000 clones in the sample, roughly two thirds are singletons; the top ten hold about 15%. This CDR3 region has 15 residues. J lost 8 bases, V lost 8 bases, and 10 bases had no gene match. Germline V gene data show CDR1 as SGHTA and CDR2 as FQGNSA. Sequenced material: CD4+ T cells from blood, taken before liver transplant. This chain joins TRBV7-2 and TRBJ2-1; 12 bases are a match to TRBD2. The origin of this receptor is a human donor who received a liver transplant. In nucleotides, the CDR3 is TGTGCCAGCTCCCGGGGGCTAGCGGGGGGGGATGAGCAGTTCTTC. It translates to CASSRGLAGGDEQFF.